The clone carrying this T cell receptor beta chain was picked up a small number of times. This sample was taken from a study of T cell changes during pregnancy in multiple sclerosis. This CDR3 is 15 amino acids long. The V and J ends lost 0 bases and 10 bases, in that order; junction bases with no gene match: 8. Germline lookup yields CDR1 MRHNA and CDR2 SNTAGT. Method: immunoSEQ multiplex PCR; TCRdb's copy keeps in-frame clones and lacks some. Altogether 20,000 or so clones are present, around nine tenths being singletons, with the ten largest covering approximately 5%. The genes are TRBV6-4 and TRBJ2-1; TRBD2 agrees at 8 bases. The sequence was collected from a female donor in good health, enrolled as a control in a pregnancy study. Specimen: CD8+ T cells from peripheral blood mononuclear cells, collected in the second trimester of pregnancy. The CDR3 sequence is CASSDSASGSQEQFF. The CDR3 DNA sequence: TGTGCCAGCAGTGACTCGGCTAGCGGGTCCCAGGAGCAGTTCTTC.